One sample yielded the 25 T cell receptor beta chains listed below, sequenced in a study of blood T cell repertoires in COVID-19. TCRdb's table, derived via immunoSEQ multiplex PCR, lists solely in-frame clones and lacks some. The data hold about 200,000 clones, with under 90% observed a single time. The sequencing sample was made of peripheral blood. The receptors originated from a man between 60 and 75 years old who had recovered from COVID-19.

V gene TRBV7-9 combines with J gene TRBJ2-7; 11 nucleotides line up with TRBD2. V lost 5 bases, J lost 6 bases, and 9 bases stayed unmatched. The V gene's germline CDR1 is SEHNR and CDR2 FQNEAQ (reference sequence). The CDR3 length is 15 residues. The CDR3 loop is CASSLYSGRAFEQYF. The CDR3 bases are TGTGCCAGCAGCCTTTATAGCGGGAGGGCCTTCGAGCAGTACTTC.

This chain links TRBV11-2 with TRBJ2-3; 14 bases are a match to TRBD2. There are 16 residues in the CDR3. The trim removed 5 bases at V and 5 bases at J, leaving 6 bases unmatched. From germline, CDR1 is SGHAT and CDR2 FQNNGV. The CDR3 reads CASSVTGTSGGDTQYF. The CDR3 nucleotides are TGTGCCAGCAGCGTCACCGGGACTAGCGGGGGAGATACGCAGTATTTT.

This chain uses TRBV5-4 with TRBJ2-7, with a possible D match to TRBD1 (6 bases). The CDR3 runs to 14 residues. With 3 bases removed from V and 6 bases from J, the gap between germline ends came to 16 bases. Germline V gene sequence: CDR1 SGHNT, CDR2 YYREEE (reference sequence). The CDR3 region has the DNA TGTGCCAGCAGCTCTACTACAGGGTTCGGCGAGCAGTACTTC. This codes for CASSSTTGFGEQYF.

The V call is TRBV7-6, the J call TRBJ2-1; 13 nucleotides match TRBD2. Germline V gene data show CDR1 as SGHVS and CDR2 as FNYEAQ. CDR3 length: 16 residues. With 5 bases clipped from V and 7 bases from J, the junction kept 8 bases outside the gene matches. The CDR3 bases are TGTGCCAGCAGCACCCGACTAGCGGGAGGTGAGAATGAGCAGTTCTTC. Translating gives CASSTRLAGGENEQFF.

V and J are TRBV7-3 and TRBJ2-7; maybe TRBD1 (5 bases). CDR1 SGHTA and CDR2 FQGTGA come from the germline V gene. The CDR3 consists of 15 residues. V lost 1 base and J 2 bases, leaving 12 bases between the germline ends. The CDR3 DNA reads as TGTGCCAGCAGCTTAAATGCAGGGCCGACCTACGAGCAGTACTTC. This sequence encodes CASSLNAGPTYEQYF.

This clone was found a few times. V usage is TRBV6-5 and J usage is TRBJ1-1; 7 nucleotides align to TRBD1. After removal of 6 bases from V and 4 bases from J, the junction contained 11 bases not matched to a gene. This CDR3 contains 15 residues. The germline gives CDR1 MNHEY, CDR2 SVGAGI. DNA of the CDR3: TGTGCCAGCAGAACGCGCCGGACAGGCGGCACTGAAGCTTTCTTT. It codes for CASRTRRTGGTEAFF.

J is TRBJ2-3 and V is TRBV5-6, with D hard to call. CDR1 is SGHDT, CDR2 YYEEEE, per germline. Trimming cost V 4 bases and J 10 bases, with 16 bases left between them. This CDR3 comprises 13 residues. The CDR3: CASSQDIVVAQYF. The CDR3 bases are TGTGCCAGCAGCCAGGATATAGTCGTGGCGCAGTATTTT.

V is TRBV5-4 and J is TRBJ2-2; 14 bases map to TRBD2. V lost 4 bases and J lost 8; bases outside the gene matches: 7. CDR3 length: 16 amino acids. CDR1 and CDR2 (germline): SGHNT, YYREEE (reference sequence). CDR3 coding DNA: TGTGCCAGCAGCGGCGGGACTAGCGGGAGAAGAGGGGAGCTGTTTTTT. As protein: CASSGGTSGRRGELFF.

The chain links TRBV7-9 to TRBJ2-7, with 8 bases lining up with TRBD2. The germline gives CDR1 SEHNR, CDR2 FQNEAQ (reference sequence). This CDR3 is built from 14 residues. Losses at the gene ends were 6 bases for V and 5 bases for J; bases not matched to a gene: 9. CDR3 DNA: TGTGCCAGCAGTCGCGGGACTAGTCGCCACGAGCAGTACTTC. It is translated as CASSRGTSRHEQYF.

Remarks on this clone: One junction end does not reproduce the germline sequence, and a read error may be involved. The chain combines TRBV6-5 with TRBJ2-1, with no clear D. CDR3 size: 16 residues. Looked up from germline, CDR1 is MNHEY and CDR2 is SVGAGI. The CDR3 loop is CASGYSTRNSYNEQFF. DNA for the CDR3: TGTGCCAGCGGTTACTCGACGCGGAACTCCTACAATGAGCAGTTCTTC.

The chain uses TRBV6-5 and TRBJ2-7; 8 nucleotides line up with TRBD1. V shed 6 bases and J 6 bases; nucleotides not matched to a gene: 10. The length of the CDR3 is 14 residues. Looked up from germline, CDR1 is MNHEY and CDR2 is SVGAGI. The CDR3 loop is CASSSDRVGFEQYF. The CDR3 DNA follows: TGTGCCAGCAGCTCGGACAGGGTAGGTTTCGAGCAGTACTTC.

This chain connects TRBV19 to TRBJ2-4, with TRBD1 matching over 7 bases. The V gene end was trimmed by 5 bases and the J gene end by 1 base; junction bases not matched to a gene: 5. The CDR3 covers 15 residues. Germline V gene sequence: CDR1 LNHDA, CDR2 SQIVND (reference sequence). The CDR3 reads CASSQPTGAKNIQYF. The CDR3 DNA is TGTGCCAGTAGTCAACCGACAGGGGCCAAAAACATTCAGTACTTC. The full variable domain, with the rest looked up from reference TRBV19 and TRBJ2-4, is DGGITQSPKYLFRKEGQNVTLSCEQNLNHDAMYWYRQDPGQGLRLIYYSQIVNDFQKGDIAEGYSVSREKKESFPLTVTSAQKNPTAFYLCASSQPTGAKNIQYFGAGTRLSVL.

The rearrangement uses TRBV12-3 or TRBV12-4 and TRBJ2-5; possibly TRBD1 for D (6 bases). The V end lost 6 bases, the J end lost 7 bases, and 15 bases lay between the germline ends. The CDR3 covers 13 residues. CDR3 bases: TGTGCCAGCAGGTCCACAGGGAGCGGGACCCAGTACTTC. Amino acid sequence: CASRSTGSGTQYF.

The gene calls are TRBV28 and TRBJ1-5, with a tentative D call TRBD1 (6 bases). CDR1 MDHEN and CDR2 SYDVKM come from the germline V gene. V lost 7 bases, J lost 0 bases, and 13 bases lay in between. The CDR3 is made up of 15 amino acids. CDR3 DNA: TGTGCCAGCAAAAAACAGGGAATTAGCAATCAGCCCCAGCATTTT. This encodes CASKKQGISNQPQHF.

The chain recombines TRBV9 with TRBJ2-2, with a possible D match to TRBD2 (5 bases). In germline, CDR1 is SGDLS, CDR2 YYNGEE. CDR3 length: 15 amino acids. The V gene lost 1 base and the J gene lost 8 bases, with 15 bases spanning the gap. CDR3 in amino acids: CASSVRTASLGELFF. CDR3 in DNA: TGTGCCAGCAGCGTAAGGACTGCATCCTTGGGGGAGCTGTTTTTT.

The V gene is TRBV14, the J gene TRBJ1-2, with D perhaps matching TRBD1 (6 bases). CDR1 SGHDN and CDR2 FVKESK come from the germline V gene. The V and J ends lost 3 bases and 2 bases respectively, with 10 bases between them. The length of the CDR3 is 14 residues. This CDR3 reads CASSQGTGNYGYTF. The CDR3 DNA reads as TGTGCCAGCAGCCAGGGAACAGGGAACTATGGCTACACCTTC.

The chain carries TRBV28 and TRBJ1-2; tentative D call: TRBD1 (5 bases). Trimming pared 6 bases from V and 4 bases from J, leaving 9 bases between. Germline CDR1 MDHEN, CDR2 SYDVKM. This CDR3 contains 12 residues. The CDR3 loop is CASRGQGYGYTF. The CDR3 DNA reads TGTGCCAGCAGGGGGCAAGGCTATGGCTACACCTTC.

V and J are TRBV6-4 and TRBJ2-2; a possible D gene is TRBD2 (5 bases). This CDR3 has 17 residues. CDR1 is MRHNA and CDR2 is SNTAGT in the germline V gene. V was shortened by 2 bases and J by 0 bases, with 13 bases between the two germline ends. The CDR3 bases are TGTGCCAGCAGTGACGGGAAGCGGCGCTCGAACACCGGGGAGCTGTTTTTT. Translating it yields CASSDGKRRSNTGELFF.

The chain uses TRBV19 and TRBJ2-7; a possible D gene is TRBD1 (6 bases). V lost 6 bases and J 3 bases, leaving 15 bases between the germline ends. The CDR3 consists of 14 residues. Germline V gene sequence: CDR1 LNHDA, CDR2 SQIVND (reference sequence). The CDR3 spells CASSPQGGGYEQYF. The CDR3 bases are TGTGCCAGTAGCCCACAGGGCGGAGGCTACGAGCAGTACTTC.

The CDR3 region has the DNA TGTGCCAGCAGTGACGGACAGGGCTCTGGAAACACCATATATTTT. Residues: CASSDGQGSGNTIYF. The rearrangement joins TRBV2 to TRBJ1-3; 8 positions match TRBD1. CDR3 length equals 15 residues. V gave up 3 bases and J gave up 0 bases; unmatched junction bases: 1. Germline values: CDR1 SNHLY, CDR2 FYNNEI.

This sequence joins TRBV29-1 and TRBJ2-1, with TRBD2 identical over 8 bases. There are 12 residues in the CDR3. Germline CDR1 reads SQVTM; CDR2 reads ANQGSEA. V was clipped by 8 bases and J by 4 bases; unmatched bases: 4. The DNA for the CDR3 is TGCAGCCTAAGCGGGGGTTACAATGAGCAGTTCTTC. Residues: CSLSGGYNEQFF.

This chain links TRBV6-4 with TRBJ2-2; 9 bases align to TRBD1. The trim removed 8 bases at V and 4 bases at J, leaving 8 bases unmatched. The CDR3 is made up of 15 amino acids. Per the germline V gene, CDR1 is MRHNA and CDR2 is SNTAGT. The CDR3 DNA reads TGTGCCAGCGGACAGGGGCCTAGGGGCACCGGGGAGCTGTTTTTT. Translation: CASGQGPRGTGELFF.

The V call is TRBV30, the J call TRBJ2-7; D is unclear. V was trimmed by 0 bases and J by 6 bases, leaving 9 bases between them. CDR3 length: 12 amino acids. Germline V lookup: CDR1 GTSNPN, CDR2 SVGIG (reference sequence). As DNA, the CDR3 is TGTGCCTGGAGTGTAAACAGTGGCGAGCAGTACTTC. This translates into CAWSVNSGEQYF. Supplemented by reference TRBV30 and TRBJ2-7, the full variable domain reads SQTIHQWPATLVQPVGSPLSLECTVEGTSNPNLYWYRQAAGRGLQLLFYSVGIGQISSEVPQNLSASRPQDRQFILSSKKLLLSDSGFYLCAWSVNSGEQYFGPGTRLTVT.

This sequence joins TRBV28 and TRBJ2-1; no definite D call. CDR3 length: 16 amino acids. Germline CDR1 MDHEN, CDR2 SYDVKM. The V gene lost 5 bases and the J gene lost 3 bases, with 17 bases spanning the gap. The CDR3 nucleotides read TGTGCCAGCAGTGTTCGCTGGAGCCGGATCTACAATGAGCAGTTCTTC. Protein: CASSVRWSRIYNEQFF.

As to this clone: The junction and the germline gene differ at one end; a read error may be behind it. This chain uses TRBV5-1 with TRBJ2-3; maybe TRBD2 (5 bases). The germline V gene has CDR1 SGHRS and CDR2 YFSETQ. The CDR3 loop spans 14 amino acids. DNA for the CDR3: TGCGCCAGCAGCTTGACGGCTAGCAGAGATACGCAGTATTTT. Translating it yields CASSLTASRDTQYF. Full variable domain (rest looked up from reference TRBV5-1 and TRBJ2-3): KAGVTQTPRYLIKTRGQQVTLSCSPISGHRSVSWYQQTPGQGLQFLFEYFSETQRNKGNFPGRFSGRQFSNSRSEMNVSTLELGDSALYLCASSLTASRDTQYFGPGTRLTVL.